The rows below give T cell receptor beta chains drawn from one sample of a study of T cell responses to AZD1222 COVID-19 vaccine. Generated by immunoSEQ multiplex PCR, the TCRdb table keeps only in-frame clones and is missing some. This table has approximately 80,000 clones, approximately 85% appearing once. The sample consisted of peripheral blood, taken 28 days after the second AZD1222 dose. The receptors come from an adult who received the AZD1222 COVID-19 vaccine. The CDR3 runs from the conserved cysteine through the conserved F or W. D genes are given only for firm matches. For some rows the clone size is stated as once, few or many, or as a class when expanded; others skip it.

v_call	d_call	j_call	clone_size	cdr3_aa	cdr3_nt
TRBV3-1/TRBV3-2	-	TRBJ1-5	-	CASSQGKSNQPQHF	TGTGCCAGCAGCCAGGGCAAAAGCAATCAGCCCCAGCATTTT
TRBV28	-	TRBJ2-2	once	CASSLGLNTGELFF	TGTGCCAGCAGCCTGGGACTGAACACCGGGGAGCTGTTTTTT
TRBV12-5	-	TRBJ2-3	-	CASGLTRDGDSSTDTQYF	TGTGCTAGTGGTCTGACCAGGGATGGGGACTCTAGCACAGATACGCAGTATTTT
TRBV29-1	TRBD2	TRBJ2-5	-	CSVLLAVFQETQYF	TGCAGCGTTTTACTAGCGGTTTTCCAAGAGACCCAGTACTTC
TRBV14	TRBD1	TRBJ2-1	-	CASSRTGYNEQFF	TGTGCCAGCAGTCGGACAGGATACAATGAGCAGTTCTTC
TRBV19	-	TRBJ1-2	-	CASSEGRLRGYTF	TGTGCCAGTAGTGAGGGGAGGCTTAGAGGCTACACCTTC
TRBV14	-	TRBJ1-2	few	CASSQSGAGYTF	TGTGCCAGCAGCCAATCTGGGGCAGGCTACACCTTC
TRBV6-5	-	TRBJ1-4	-	CASSLTGFNEKLFF	TGTGCCAGCAGTCTGACAGGTTTTAATGAAAAACTGTTTTTT
TRBV28	TRBD1	TRBJ1-1	-	CASSLGTGVRTEAFF	TGTGCCAGCAGTCTTGGGACAGGGGTTAGGACTGAAGCTTTCTTT
TRBV10-3	TRBD1	TRBJ2-2	-	CAITTDKGLGGLTGELFF	TGTGCCATCACTACCGACAAAGGGTTAGGGGGCCTCACCGGGGAGCTGTTTTTT
TRBV29-1	-	TRBJ2-7	-	CSVEGVNYEQYF	TGCAGCGTTGAAGGGGTGAACTACGAGCAGTACTTC
TRBV21-1	-	TRBJ2-1	-	CASSKGPTFGLAGDNEQFF	TGTGCCAGCAGCAAAGGCCCGACGTTCGGACTAGCGGGGGACAATGAGCAGTTCTTC
TRBV28	-	TRBJ1-1	-	CASSLSLIGAFF	TGTGCCAGCAGCCTAAGCTTAATTGGAGCTTTCTTT
TRBV5-6	-	TRBJ2-7	-	CASRGRAYEQYF	TGTGCCAGCAGAGGACGGGCCTACGAGCAGTACTTC
TRBV7-2	TRBD2	TRBJ2-3	-	CASSRETSGGHTDTQYF	TGTGCCAGCAGCCGGGAGACTAGCGGGGGGCACACAGATACGCAGTATTTT
TRBV12-3/TRBV12-4	TRBD2	TRBJ2-5	-	CASRRGETQYF	TGTGCCAGCAGGCGGGGGGAGACCCAGTACTTC
TRBV5-1	-	TRBJ2-1	-	CASSLAVGRGMHEQFF	TGCGCCAGCAGCTTGGCCGTTGGCCGGGGAATGCATGAGCAGTTCTTC
TRBV14	-	TRBJ1-4	-	CASSQVARGKLFF	TGTGCCAGCAGCCAAGTGGCAAGGGGGAAACTGTTTTTT
TRBV24-1	-	TRBJ1-1	-	CATSGAEGTEAFF	TGTGCCACCAGTGGGGCGGAGGGGACTGAAGCTTTCTTT
TRBV27	-	TRBJ2-7	once	CASSFAGPTYEQYF	TGTGCCAGCAGTTTTGCAGGGCCAACCTACGAGCAGTACTTC
TRBV14	-	TRBJ1-4	-	CASSVEEKLFF	TGTGCCAGCAGCGTGGAGGAAAAACTGTTTTTT
TRBV11-1	-	TRBJ1-2	-	CASSPRSRDGYTF	TGTGCCAGCAGCCCTAGATCTCGAGATGGCTACACCTTC
TRBV5-5	TRBD1	TRBJ1-5	few	CASSSSGTGLQPQHF	TGTGCCAGCAGCTCCTCCGGGACAGGGCTTCAGCCCCAGCATTTT
TRBV7-2	-	TRBJ1-1	-	CASSPAGGRSTEAFF	TGTGCCAGCAGTCCAGCGGGGGGGCGGAGCACTGAAGCTTTCTTT
TRBV19	-	TRBJ2-1	-	CASSIGPWGGNNEQFF	TGTGCCAGTAGTATAGGCCCCTGGGGTGGGAACAATGAGCAGTTCTTC
TRBV12-3/TRBV12-4	TRBD1	TRBJ1-1	-	CASSLQQGDEAFF	TGTGCCAGCAGTTTACAACAGGGGGATGAAGCTTTCTTT
TRBV6-4	-	TRBJ2-1	-	CASSDSGGHEQFF	TGTGCCAGCAGTGACAGCGGCGGCCATGAGCAGTTCTTC
TRBV5-1	TRBD1	TRBJ2-3	-	CASSLRQGRTDTQYF	TGCGCCAGCAGCTTGCGACAGGGGAGGACAGATACGCAGTATTTT
TRBV11-2	-	TRBJ1-1	-	CASSSGLGTEAFF	TGTGCCAGCAGCTCCGGGTTGGGCACTGAAGCTTTCTTT
TRBV7-8	-	TRBJ2-2	-	CASNRGGTGELFF	TGTGCCAGCAACAGAGGGGGAACCGGGGAGCTGTTTTTT
TRBV7-3	-	TRBJ2-3	-	CASSLNPGHTQYF	TGTGCCAGCAGCTTAAATCCGGGACATACGCAGTATTTT
TRBV25-1	-	TRBJ2-3	-	CASSPLSTTPSTDTQYF	TGTGCCAGCAGCCCCTTATCCACAACTCCTAGCACAGATACGCAGTATTTT
TRBV4-3	-	TRBJ2-3	once	CASSQDGGTDTQYF	TGCGCCAGCAGCCAAGATGGCGGAACAGATACGCAGTATTTT
TRBV6-5	-	TRBJ1-1	-	CASSYSQNSVAEAFF	TGTGCCAGCAGTTACTCCCAGAACTCAGTGGCTGAAGCTTTCTTT
TRBV11-3	-	TRBJ1-5	-	CASSYVRPLPQPQHF	TGTGCCAGCAGCTACGTGAGACCGCTCCCCCAGCCCCAGCATTTT
TRBV28	-	TRBJ1-1	-	CASGGLTTEAFF	TGTGCCAGCGGGGGGCTGACCACTGAAGCTTTCTTT
TRBV3-1/TRBV3-2	-	TRBJ2-7	-	CASSQERDRVAYYEQYF	TGTGCCAGCAGCCAAGAGCGGGACCGGGTAGCTTACTACGAGCAGTACTTC
TRBV9	-	TRBJ1-2	-	CASSVGAGKIFGYTF	TGTGCCAGCAGCGTAGGGGCAGGGAAAATATTTGGCTACACCTTC
TRBV28	-	TRBJ2-1	-	CASSLLGSQSYNEQFF	TGTGCCAGCAGTTTATTAGGCAGCCAATCCTACAATGAGCAGTTCTTC
TRBV18	TRBD1	TRBJ1-2	-	CASSPPNRGVDGYTF	TGTGCCAGCTCACCACCTAACAGGGGAGTCGATGGCTACACCTTC
TRBV18	TRBD1	TRBJ2-5	-	CASSRGQEETQYF	TGTGCCAGCTCAAGAGGACAGGAAGAGACCCAGTACTTC
TRBV14	TRBD1	TRBJ1-2	-	CASSPRTGRGYTF	TGTGCCAGCAGCCCTAGGACAGGGAGAGGCTACACCTTC
TRBV10-3	-	TRBJ2-3	-	CATKTPGQGTDTQYF	TGTGCCACCAAAACTCCGGGACAAGGCACAGATACGCAGTATTTT
TRBV19	-	TRBJ1-5	once	CASSIVPTTNQPQHF	TGTGCCAGTAGTATAGTCCCGACCACCAATCAGCCCCAGCATTTT
TRBV7-9	-	TRBJ1-5	-	CASSLDPGQPQHF	TGTGCCAGCAGCTTGGACCCCGGCCAGCCCCAGCATTTT
TRBV27	TRBD1	TRBJ1-1	-	CASILTGPNTEAFF	TGTGCCAGCATCCTGACAGGGCCAAACACTGAAGCTTTCTTT
TRBV7-8	TRBD1	TRBJ1-2	-	CASSLEGTADGYGYTF	TGTGCCAGCAGCTTAGAAGGGACAGCCGACGGATATGGCTACACCTTC
TRBV7-3	-	TRBJ1-5	-	CASSLGLDQPQHF	TGTGCCAGCAGCTTAGGGCTCGATCAGCCCCAGCATTTT